Listed here is a single T cell receptor beta chain. Per the authors' pipeline: Amplification from reference gene primers served as the basis for estimated nucleated cell counts. Assay: immunoSEQ multiplex PCR; the TCRdb copy retains only in-frame clones and omits some. That table supplies the V and J calls and clone size; D and trimming were determined from the DNA. The data contain approximately 300,000 clones, around 87% of them seen just once; the ten biggest clones take up 1%. This entry belongs to a study of blood T cell repertoires in COVID-19. Overall study: Acute and convalescent COVID-19 samples came from the United States, Italy and Spain. From T cells, B-cell-depleted T cells, or PBMCs came the material, which was cDNA or gDNA.

The TCR comes from a man between 50 and 59 years old with active or convalescent COVID-19. Sequenced sample: peripheral blood.

The CDR3 reads CASSPKTHLRGNQPQHF. DNA for the CDR3: TGTGCCAGCAGTCCCAAGACGCACCTGAGGGGCAATCAGCCCCAGCATTTT. This chain links TRBV27 with TRBJ1-5; D unclear. With 5 bases removed from V and 2 bases from J, the gap between germline ends came to 19 bases. The length of the CDR3 is 17 residues. From germline, CDR1 is MNHEY and CDR2 SMNVEV (reference sequence).